This T cell receptor (beta chain) was captured in a study of T cell repertoires in cytomegalovirus infection. This clonotype appeared a few times. The antigen remains unidentified. This CDR3 spans 14 amino acids. CDR1 is MNHEY, CDR2 SMNVEV, per germline (reference sequence). Trimming removed 0 bases at V and 9 bases at J, with 12 bases between. TCRdb processed the reads anew with MiXCR; each CDR3 protein has one entry. The sample records 650,000 to 900,000 distinct CDR3 sequences, 30% to 35% being singletons. This chain links TRBV27 with TRBJ2-4; either TRBD1 or TRBD2 may supply D (5 bases each). The source is a human donor in good health (CMV status not recorded). Some clones in this sample may be carry-over from other donors' samples. The sequencing used cultured CD8+ T cells from PBMCs, collected from culture after CMV antigen stimulation. The CDR3 DNA is TGTGCCAGCAGTTTATCGGGACGGGCAGCCATTCAGTACTTC. Protein sequence: CASSLSGRAAIQYF.